Sequencing of this T cell receptor (beta chain) was carried out in a study of vaccination effects on CD4 cells after COVID-19. This CDR3 has 15 residues. V shed 5 bases, J shed 8 bases, and the junction held 11 bases outside the gene matches. Germline CDR1 KGHSH, CDR2 LQKENI. After expansion with viral peptide pools in the ViraFEST assay, antigen-specific CD4+ T cells were sequenced. Isolating CD4+ T cells followed about 10 days of culture. Each participant was given two doses of one vaccine (BNT162b2 or mRNA-1273). Every well housed around 2.1 million PBMC, which grew in culture alongside around 10 IU/ml IL-2 and around 9.4 ug/ml peptides. Half-medium replacement with IL-2 medium occurred on days 3 and 7. Measured with immunoSEQ multiplex PCR; TCRdb has only the in-frame clones, and not every one. The table records approximately 12,000 clones, approximately 71% of them present only once. Turning to this clone: The antigen remains undetermined.

The clonotype originates from a human donor who received a COVID-19 vaccine. Specimen: CD4+ T cells from PBMCs cultured with SARS-CoV-2 spike peptides, collected after COVID-19 vaccination. The genes are TRBV18 and TRBJ1-2; 10 bases match TRBD1. The CDR3 DNA is TGTGCCAGCTCAATCGGGACAGGGGTTTCGAACGGCTACACCTTC. Residues: CASSIGTGVSNGYTF.